Below are 17 T cell receptor beta chains sequenced from a single sample in a study of blood T cell repertoires in COVID-19. The method was immunoSEQ multiplex PCR; TCRdb's version includes in-frame clones alone and lacks a portion of them. Of more than 150,000 clones listed, 85% to 90% are singletons. Material for sequencing was peripheral blood. The source is a woman in her 70s with acute or convalescent COVID-19.

V usage is TRBV6-2 or TRBV6-3 and J usage is TRBJ2-1; the D is unclear. CDR3 length equals 11 residues. With 5 bases removed from V and 4 bases from J, the gap between germline ends came to 3 bases. Germline lookup yields CDR1 MNHEY and CDR2 SVGEGT. The CDR3 DNA follows: TGTGCCAGCAGTCTTTACAATGAGCAGTTCTTC. It is translated as CASSLYNEQFF.

CDR3 region: CAISEIAGETQYF. CDR3 in DNA: TGTGCCATCAGTGAGATAGCGGGAGAGACCCAGTACTTC. The J gene is TRBJ2-5, the V gene TRBV10-3; 7 bases align to TRBD2. V lost 2 bases and J lost 4; bases outside the gene matches: 1. Per germline, CDR1 ENHRY and CDR2 SYGVKD. This CDR3 region has 13 residues.

The chain is built from TRBV3-1 (or the pseudogene TRBV3-2) and TRBJ1-5; TRBD1 matches 7 bases. The V gene's germline CDR1 is LGHDT and CDR2 YNNKEL (reference sequence). V lost 0 bases, J lost 0 bases, and 17 bases stayed unmatched. CDR3 length: 21 amino acids. The CDR3 protein is CASSQDISGDRARYSNQPQHF. DNA of the CDR3: TGTGCCAGCAGCCAAGACATAAGTGGTGACAGGGCCAGATATAGCAATCAGCCCCAGCATTTT.

The chain couples TRBV10-3 to TRBJ1-2; no definite D call. Germline V lookup: CDR1 ENHRY, CDR2 SYGVKD. V lost 4 bases, J lost 5 bases, and 20 bases lay in between. This CDR3 is 16 amino acids long. For the CDR3, the DNA is TGTGCCATCAGTGCTACGCCTGTGGCAGGCGTTTATGGCTACACCTTC. Its protein is CAISATPVAGVYGYTF.

This chain joins TRBV9 and TRBJ2-2; TRBD2 might be the D (6 bases). The CDR3 runs to 16 residues. Germline assignment: CDR1 SGDLS and CDR2 YYNGEE. V lost 0 bases and J 4 bases, leaving 13 bases between the germline ends. CDR3 in amino acids: CASSVASSATTGELFF. DNA of the CDR3: TGTGCCAGCAGCGTAGCCTCTAGCGCTACCACCGGGGAGCTGTTTTTT.

This clone has a single count. V and J are TRBV6-5 and TRBJ1-5; possibly TRBD1 for D (5 bases). CDR3 length: 14 residues. Trimming removed 6 bases at V and 2 bases at J, with 11 bases between. The germline CDR1 and CDR2 sequences are MNHEY and SVGAGI. CDR3: CASSQGWGNQPQHF. The CDR3 DNA reads TGTGCCAGCAGCCAGGGTTGGGGCAATCAGCCCCAGCATTTT.

The V and J genes are TRBV11-2 and TRBJ2-7; D possibly corresponds to TRBD1 (5 bases). CDR1 and CDR2 from the germline V gene are SGHAT and FQNNGV. V was trimmed by 5 bases and J by 5 bases, leaving 7 bases between them. The CDR3 runs to 11 residues. CDR3 sequence (DNA): TGTGCCAGCAGCCGCAGGGACGAGCAGTACTTC. Residues: CASSRRDEQYF. Variable domain in full (rest from reference TRBV11-2 and TRBJ2-7): EAGVAQSPRYKIIEKRQSVAFWCNPISGHATLYWYQQILGQGPKLLIQFQNNGVVDDSQLPKDRFSAERLKGVDSTLKIQPAKLEDSAVYLCASSRRDEQYFGPGTRLTVT.

This clone was detected only once. CDR3: CATSRDRAGYTF. CDR3 nucleotides: TGTGCCACCAGCAGAGACAGGGCTGGCTACACCTTC. The V and J genes are TRBV15 and TRBJ1-2; D is possibly TRBD1 (5 bases). V was cut by 0 bases and J by 7 bases, with 6 bases left in between. This CDR3 spans 12 amino acids. CDR1 is LNHNV, CDR2 YYDKDF, per germline (reference sequence).

The rearrangement uses TRBV12-3 or TRBV12-4 and TRBJ2-2; no reliable D call. Trimming pared 5 bases from V and 7 bases from J, leaving 5 bases between. CDR3 length equals 11 residues. CDR3 loop: CASSSVGELFF. CDR3 coding DNA: TGTGCCAGCAGTAGCGTCGGGGAGCTGTTTTTT.

The rearrangement links TRBV12-3 or TRBV12-4 to TRBJ1-1, with 9 bases that match TRBD1. With V trimmed by 5 bases and J by 5 bases, 3 bases remained unmatched. The CDR3 loop spans 13 amino acids. The CDR3 sequence: CASSTGQGTEAFF. The CDR3 DNA is TGTGCCAGCAGTACGGGACAGGGAACTGAAGCTTTCTTT.

The chain employs TRBV2 and TRBJ1-6, with TRBD1 matching over 7 bases. V dropped 6 bases and J dropped 5; count of bases not matched to a gene: 4. This CDR3 has 14 amino acids. Germline CDR1 is SNHLY and CDR2 is FYNNEI. Written as DNA, the CDR3 is TGTGCCAGCAGAGGGGGCGTCAATAATTCACCCCTCCACTTT. Translated: CASRGGVNNSPLHF.

The J gene is TRBJ2-3, the V gene TRBV20-1, with a tentative D call TRBD2 (5 bases). CDR1 is DFQATT and CDR2 is SNEGSKA in the germline V gene (reference sequence). V was pared by 3 bases and J by 2 bases, with 12 bases between. CDR3 length: 14 residues. This chain's CDR3 is CSASLGSHTDTQYF. DNA of the CDR3: TGCAGTGCTAGTTTGGGGAGTCACACAGATACGCAGTATTTT.

The chain joins TRBV11-2 to TRBJ2-1; 7 bases map to TRBD2. The V and J ends lost 6 bases and 6 bases, in that order; junction bases with no gene match: 11. The germline V gene has CDR1 SGHAT and CDR2 FQNNGV. The CDR3 extends over 15 amino acids. The CDR3 region is CASRKSGTSPNEQFF. The CDR3 nucleotides are TGTGCCAGCAGAAAAAGCGGGACCTCCCCCAATGAGCAGTTCTTC.

V usage is TRBV7-7 and J usage is TRBJ2-2; D uncertain. This CDR3 is built from 15 residues. V was clipped by 5 bases and J by 4 bases, with 14 bases between them. Germline V gene lookup returns CDR1 SSHAT and CDR2 FNYEAQ (reference sequence). The CDR3 DNA is TGTGCCAGCAGCCTCGGGTCAGCTTTCACCGGGGAGCTGTTTTTT. Protein product: CASSLGSAFTGELFF.

This chain links TRBV19 with TRBJ2-5, with 11 bases fitting TRBD1. The germline V gene has CDR1 LNHDA and CDR2 SQIVND (reference sequence). The CDR3 contains 14 residues. The trim removed 6 bases at V and 6 bases at J, leaving 6 bases unmatched. CDR3 amino acids: CASRGQGVGQTQYF. The CDR3 coding sequence is TGTGCCAGTAGGGGACAGGGGGTCGGACAGACCCAGTACTTC.

This rearrangement joins TRBV9 to TRBJ2-3; D gene unclear. The CDR3 is made up of 13 amino acids. Looked up from germline, CDR1 is SGDLS and CDR2 is YYNGEE. V was shortened by 0 bases and J by 1 base, with 3 bases between the two germline ends. The CDR3 bases are TGTGCCAGCAGCGTAGGAGGCACAGATACGCAGTATTTT. Its protein product is CASSVGGTDTQYF.

The V call is TRBV7-2, the J call TRBJ1-4; D unresolved. CDR3 size: 16 residues. The germline CDR1 and CDR2 sequences are SGHTA and FQGNSA. V was pared by 4 bases and J by 7 bases, with 19 bases between. The CDR3 DNA reads as TGTGCCAGCAGCTCTAGCGGGTTGGCGAAGGGTGAAAAACTGTTTTTT. It is translated as CASSSSGLAKGEKLFF. The variable domain in full, with the rest retrieved from reference TRBV7-2 and TRBJ1-4, is GAGVSQSPSNKVTEKGKDVELRCDPISGHTALYWYRQSLGQGLEFLIYFQGNSAPDKSGLPSDRFSAERTGGSVSTLTIQRTQQEDSAVYLCASSSSGLAKGEKLFFGSGTQLSVL.